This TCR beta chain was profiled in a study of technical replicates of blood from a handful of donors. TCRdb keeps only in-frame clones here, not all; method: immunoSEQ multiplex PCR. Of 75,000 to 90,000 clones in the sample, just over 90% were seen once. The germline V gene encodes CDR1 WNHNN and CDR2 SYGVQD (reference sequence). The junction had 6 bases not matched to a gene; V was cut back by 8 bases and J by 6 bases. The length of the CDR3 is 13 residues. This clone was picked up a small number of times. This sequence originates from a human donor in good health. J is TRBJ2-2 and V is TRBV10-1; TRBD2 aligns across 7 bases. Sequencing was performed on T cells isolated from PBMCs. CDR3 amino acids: CASGTGRSGELFF. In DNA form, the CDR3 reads TGCGCCAGCGGTACCGGGAGGTCCGGGGAGCTGTTTTTT.